This TCR beta chain was recorded in a study of T cells after posttransplantation cyclophosphamide. Points from the study as a whole: After PTCy, TRB diversity resembled that of CNI/methotrexate controls. Later post-transplant blood repertoires were often dominated by donor CD8+ memory clones. Blood and skin or GI T cell repertoires showed limited TRB overlap.

The CDR3 is made up of 15 amino acids. Losses at the gene ends were 8 bases for V and 8 bases for J; bases not matched to a gene: 13. The germline gives CDR1 ENHRY, CDR2 SYGVKD. This clone has at least ten counts. Antigen: not known. A marrow graft followed busulfan-fludarabine conditioning, with cyclophosphamide on days +3 and +4. TCRdb's copy holds only in-frame clones and misses some; the assay was immunoSEQ multiplex PCR. The sample shows some 18,000 clones, none of them appearing just once. Sequencing used PBMCs, obtained after allogeneic stem cell transplant with posttransplant cyclophosphamide. The TCR was taken from a female patient in her 30s who received an allogeneic stem cell transplant from a related donor, was CMV-positive, and had no GVHD. Part of the T cell pool may stem from the graft donor. This chain uses TRBV10-3 with TRBJ2-1; 9 bases agree with TRBD2. The DNA of the CDR3 is TGTGCCATCCTGGATAGCGGGAGAGGTGGCGATGAGCAGTTCTTC. Protein sequence: CAILDSGRGGDEQFF.